These 24 T cell receptor beta chains were all obtained from the same sample, sequenced in a study of CD8 T cells in ankylosing spondylitis. Study-wide results and caveats: Ankylosing spondylitis blood appeared to carry a characteristic TCR beta motif of several highly homologous variants.

TCRdb passed the 5' RACE reads through MiXCR, listing each CDR3 protein once. The table shows fewer than 650,000 distinct CDR3 sequences, with over 9.5% occurring only once. Antigens for these TCRs are unknown. Source material: blood, either unsorted or a sorted T cell fraction (not recorded which). The receptors stem from a male donor with ankylosing spondylitis.

The sample holds many counts of this clonotype. V is TRBV2 and J is TRBJ2-4, with a possible D match to TRBD2 (5 bases). From germline, CDR1 is SNHLY and CDR2 FYNNEI. The V end lost 3 bases, the J end lost 6 bases, and 15 bases lay between the germline ends. There are 15 residues in the CDR3. DNA for the CDR3: TGTGCCAGCAGTGAGAGGGCGGGTGGGAGAAACATTCAGTACTTC. Its translation: CASSERAGGRNIQYF.

This clonotype appeared a few times. The chain recombines TRBV27 with TRBJ1-2; tentatively, D is TRBD1 (6 bases). Germline lookup yields CDR1 MNHEY and CDR2 SMNVEV (reference sequence). The V and J ends lost 5 bases and 4 bases respectively, with 11 bases between them. This CDR3 spans 13 amino acids. The CDR3: CASSRGAAYGYTF. The CDR3 bases are TGTGCCAGCAGTAGGGGGGCGGCCTATGGCTACACCTTC.

The CDR3 nucleotides read TGTGCCAGCAGCAAAGAGGGACAGGGCGCTGGGGCCAACGTCCTGACTTTC. Protein product: CASSKEGQGAGANVLTF. The chain recombines TRBV21-1 with TRBJ2-6. TRBV21-1 is a documented pseudogene. This CDR3 has 17 amino acids.

This clonotype has just a few counts. The chain recombines TRBV20-1 with TRBJ2-1; 16 nucleotides align to TRBD2. There are 19 residues in the CDR3. With V trimmed by 3 bases and J by 3 bases, 11 bases remained unmatched. The germline V gene has CDR1 DFQATT and CDR2 SNEGSKA (reference sequence). The CDR3 sequence is CSASRAGTSGRAFYNEQFF. Written as DNA, the CDR3 is TGCAGTGCTAGTAGGGCCGGGACTAGCGGGAGGGCCTTCTACAATGAGCAGTTCTTC.

This clonotype was counted only a few times. The rearrangement joins TRBV20-1 to TRBJ1-2; D gene unclear. The CDR3 has 13 residues. Germline V gives CDR1 DFQATT, CDR2 SNEGSKA (reference sequence). With 5 bases removed from V and 3 bases from J, the gap between germline ends came to 13 bases. CDR3 in amino acids: CSAHLGHDYGYTF. The CDR3 DNA follows: TGCAGTGCTCACCTTGGGCACGACTATGGCTACACCTTC.

The sample holds a few counts of this clonotype. The chain employs TRBV6-2 or TRBV6-3 and TRBJ2-1; TRBD1 aligns across 10 bases. Germline CDR1 reads MNHEY; CDR2 reads SVGEGT. Losses at the gene ends were 5 bases for V and 9 bases for J; bases not matched to a gene: 13. There are 16 residues in the CDR3. The CDR3, as DNA: TGTGCCAGCAGTCATCATCGGGACAGGGGAAAGGGTGAGCAGTTCTTC. As protein: CASSHHRDRGKGEQFF.

The rearrangement links TRBV5-1 to TRBJ1-6; the D is unclear. In germline, CDR1 is SGHRS, CDR2 YFSETQ. V was pared by 6 bases and J by 0 bases, with 13 bases between. CDR3 length equals 16 residues. For the CDR3, the DNA is TGCGCCAGCACCCTCGGGGAGAGCTCCTATAATTCACCCCTCCACTTT. Protein: CASTLGESSYNSPLHF. The full variable domain, its missing parts supplied by reference TRBV5-1 and TRBJ1-6, is KAGVTQTPRYLIKTRGQQVTLSCSPISGHRSVSWYQQTPGQGLQFLFEYFSETQRNKGNFPGRFSGRQFSNSRSEMNVSTLELGDSALYLCASTLGESSYNSPLHFGNGTRLTVT.

This clonotype was detected many times. This chain links TRBV25-1 with TRBJ2-5; 8 bases match TRBD2. After removal of 7 bases from V and 7 bases from J, the junction contained 11 bases not matched to a gene. In germline, CDR1 is MGHDK, CDR2 SYGVNS. The CDR3 runs 14 residues. For the CDR3, the DNA is TGTGCCAGCAATACGATCGGACTAGCTGGGACCCAGTACTTC. Translated: CASNTIGLAGTQYF. The whole variable domain, filled in from reference TRBV25-1 and TRBJ2-5, reads EADIYQTPRYLVIGTGKKITLECSQTMGHDKMYWYQQDPGMELHLIHYSYGVNSTEKGDLSSESTVSRIRTEHFPLTLESARPSHTSQYLCASNTIGLAGTQYFGPGTRLLVL.

The V gene is TRBV7-7, the J gene TRBJ2-2, with a possible D match to TRBD2 (6 bases). V lost 2 bases and J lost 0, with 10 bases in between. The germline V gene encodes CDR1 SSHAT and CDR2 FNYEAQ (reference sequence). The CDR3 is 16 residues long. The CDR3 loop reads CASSLLRGTNTGELFF. The CDR3 DNA reads as TGTGCCAGCAGCTTATTGCGCGGGACGAACACCGGGGAGCTGTTTTTT. The full variable domain, its missing parts supplied by reference TRBV7-7 and TRBJ2-2, is GAGVSQSPRYKVTKRGQDVTLRCDPISSHATLYWYQQALGQGPEFLTYFNYEAQPDKSGLPSDRFSAERPEGSISTLTIQRTEQRDSAMYRCASSLLRGTNTGELFFGEGSRLTVL.

The chain combines TRBV12-3 or TRBV12-4 with TRBJ2-5; TRBD2 aligns across 8 bases. The trim removed 5 bases at V and 5 bases at J, leaving 10 bases unmatched. The CDR3 sequence is 15 residues long. In DNA, the CDR3 is TGTGCCAGCAGTCCGGGACGGGGGGGAGGTGAGACCCAGTACTTC. It encodes CASSPGRGGGETQYF.

CDR3 in amino acids: CSARALAGTGTGELFF. The CDR3 DNA is TGCAGTGCTAGAGCCCTAGCGGGAACGGGCACCGGGGAGCTGTTTTTT. The chain carries TRBV20-1 and TRBJ2-2, with 9 bases matching TRBD2. V gave up 1 base and J gave up 4 bases; unmatched junction bases: 7. The CDR3 is 16 residues long. The germline gives CDR1 DFQATT, CDR2 SNEGSKA (reference sequence).

This clonotype came up many times. The chain combines TRBV7-8 with TRBJ2-2; 14 nucleotides align to TRBD2. The CDR3 is made up of 18 amino acids. V lost 1 base to trimming and J lost 1 base; unmatched junction nucleotides: 2. Germline CDR1 SGHVS, CDR2 FQNEAQ. In nucleotides, the CDR3 is TGTGCCAGCAGCTTAGGACTAGCGGGAGGGAAGAACACCGGGGAGCTGTTTTTT. Encoded protein: CASSLGLAGGKNTGELFF.

The sample holds a few counts of this clonotype. The chain is built from TRBV20-1 and TRBJ2-1; 7 bases agree with TRBD2. The trim removed 3 bases at V and 5 bases at J, leaving 13 bases unmatched. The CDR3 runs 16 residues. Germline CDR1 is DFQATT and CDR2 is SNEGSKA (reference sequence). The CDR3 loop is CSASQMPVLAHNEQFF. The CDR3 bases are TGCAGTGCTAGCCAAATGCCCGTACTAGCGCACAATGAGCAGTTCTTC.

The rearrangement links TRBV5-1 to TRBJ1-1; TRBD1 matches 7 bases. The CDR3 totals 15 residues. Per the germline V gene, CDR1 is SGHRS and CDR2 is YFSETQ. V lost 0 bases, J lost 6 bases, and 8 bases stayed unmatched. The CDR3 protein is CASSLVEGAGAEAFF. The CDR3 coding sequence is TGCGCCAGCAGCTTGGTGGAGGGGGCGGGGGCTGAAGCTTTCTTT.

This clonotype was seen a handful of times. The chain has TRBV20-1 and TRBJ2-1; weak D call: TRBD1 (6 bases). The germline V gene has CDR1 DFQATT and CDR2 SNEGSKA (reference sequence). The germline V and J ends were trimmed by 4 bases and 3 bases, with 13 bases remaining between them. The CDR3 has 14 amino acids. The CDR3 spells CSAIAGVGYNEQFF. The CDR3 bases are TGCAGTGCTATAGCAGGGGTGGGCTACAATGAGCAGTTCTTC.

This clonotype was picked up a small number of times. Here the CDR3 DNA reads TGTGCCACCAGTGATCAGACTAGCGGTGACAGAGATACGCAGTATTTT. Its translation is CATSDQTSGDRDTQYF. The rearrangement joins TRBV24-1 to TRBJ2-3; TRBD2 matches 9 bases. The length of the CDR3 is 16 residues. From germline, CDR1 is KGHDR and CDR2 SFDVKD. V lost 3 bases and J lost 5; bases outside the gene matches: 8.

In this sample, this clonotype turned up a few times. The chain links TRBV12-3 or TRBV12-4 to TRBJ2-1, with 8 bases aligning to TRBD2. This CDR3 has 16 amino acids. J lost 0 bases, V lost 6 bases, and 7 bases had no gene match. The CDR3 DNA reads TGTGCCAGCAGGTCTTTCCGGGAGGGCTCCTACAATGAGCAGTTCTTC. The encoded protein is CASRSFREGSYNEQFF.

This clonotype turned up a few times. This rearrangement joins TRBV20-1 to TRBJ2-1, with 7 bases fitting TRBD2. The CDR3 has 15 amino acids. Germline CDR1 and CDR2: DFQATT and SNEGSKA (reference sequence). The ends lost 5 bases at V and 4 bases at J; junction bases unmatched: 11. The CDR3 is CSASRPSGFYNEQFF. DNA for the CDR3: TGCAGTGCTTCTCGTCCTAGCGGATTTTACAATGAGCAGTTCTTC.

A few counts support this clonotype. This chain uses TRBV3-1 with TRBJ2-7; TRBD2 matches at 12 bases. From germline, CDR1 is LGHDT and CDR2 YNNKEL (reference sequence). V was clipped by 4 bases and J by 7 bases; unmatched bases: 5. This CDR3 is built from 14 residues. This CDR3 reads CASSRLAGAEEQYF. The CDR3 DNA reads as TGTGCCAGCAGCCGACTAGCGGGAGCGGAAGAGCAGTACTTC.

The table lists this clonotype with a few counts. The chain is built from TRBV10-3 and TRBJ1-4; 8 bases align to TRBD1. The CDR3 runs 17 residues. V lost 6 bases and J lost 0; bases outside the gene matches: 9. CDR1 is ENHRY and CDR2 is SYGVKD in the germline V gene. CDR3 region: CAISPTGAVATNEKLFF. CDR3 nucleotides: TGTGCCATCAGCCCGACAGGGGCTGTCGCAACTAATGAAAAACTGTTTTTT.

The chain uses TRBV6-1 and TRBJ2-7; D remains unclear. The CDR3 consists of 12 residues. Germline-derived CDR1 and CDR2 are MNHNS and SASEGT. Between the trimmed V and J ends, which lost 1 base and 4 bases, there was a span of 5 bases. CDR3 sequence: CASSEVRYEQYV. The CDR3 coding sequence is TGTGCCAGCAGTGAAGTGAGGTACGAGCAGTACGTC.

The J gene is TRBJ2-7, the V gene TRBV20-1, with 8 bases lining up with TRBD2. The germline gives CDR1 DFQATT, CDR2 SNEGSKA (reference sequence). The CDR3 covers 16 residues. The ends lost 5 bases at V and 3 bases at J; junction bases unmatched: 15. The CDR3 nucleotides read TGCAGTGCTCGGGATAGTAGCGGGATTGGCCTCTACGAGCAGTACTTC. Protein: CSARDSSGIGLYEQYF.

This clonotype showed up just a few times. The chain uses TRBV15 and TRBJ1-2; D unresolved. This CDR3 contains 15 residues. The ends were cut back, 3 bases at V and 4 bases at J, with 15 bases in the middle. Germline CDR1 LNHNV, CDR2 YYDKDF (reference sequence). CDR3 in amino acids: CATSRELQTLYGYTF. CDR3 nucleotides: TGTGCCACCAGCAGGGAACTACAGACCCTCTATGGCTACACCTTC.

This clonotype was recorded a few times. The V and J genes are TRBV5-1 and TRBJ2-7; D is perhaps TRBD2 (5 bases). Per germline, CDR1 SGHRS and CDR2 YFSETQ. Deletions cut 5 bases from V and 5 bases from J, with 14 bases between. The CDR3 extends over 13 amino acids. The CDR3 reads CASREGVLDEQYF. The CDR3 nucleotides are TGCGCCAGCAGAGAGGGCGTCCTGGACGAGCAGTACTTC.